The present entry profiles one TCR beta chain with its context. This specimen comes from a study of Ad26.COV2.S vaccination and SARS-CoV-2 variants. Treatment in this sample: approximately 18 received Ad26.COV2.S at low or high dose, single or two shots; 5 received placebo; per-sample allocation not given. Samples came from day 63 after the first vaccine or placebo injection. An adult aged 18-55 years in Boston served as the donor. Repertoires were generated with immunoSEQ multiplex PCR, while TCRdb's copy carries only in-frame clones and drops some. Here the sample spans about 320,000 clones, 85% being singletons. Germline V lookup: CDR1 SGHRS, CDR2 YFSETQ. The V segment lost 5 bases and the J segment 4 bases; nucleotides outside the gene matches: 4. This CDR3 contains 15 residues.

This clonotype was sampled from a person between 18 and 60 years old who received the Ad26.COV2.S COVID-19 vaccine or a placebo. V usage is TRBV5-1 and J usage is TRBJ2-5; 14 bases match TRBD2. The sequences come from peripheral blood, collected in a trial of Ad26.COV2.S vaccine versus placebo. This chain's CDR3 is CASSPGLAGGETQYF. The DNA for the CDR3 is TGCGCCAGCAGTCCCGGACTAGCGGGGGGAGAGACCCAGTACTTC.